This TCR beta chain was obtained from a study of shared clonotypes between healthy human individuals. Study overall: Samples came from two female and a few male donors aged 18 to 49.

Profiled with immunoSEQ multiplex PCR; TCRdb holds only in-frame clones, not every one. The table records roughly 2.2 million clones, around 93% of them present only once. Points on this clone: Its antigen is unknown.

The study, taken as a whole, reports: Several donors had about 5% of their naive CD4 clonotypes in common.

Donors had no recently reported acute infections or vaccinations and were HIV-negative. Naive CD45RA+ and memory CD45RA-negative subsets were split from CD4+ cells. V was clipped by 0 bases and J by 4 bases; unmatched bases: 4. This CDR3 is 16 amino acids long. Germline CDR1 and CDR2: SGHNT and YYREEE (reference sequence). This TCR derives from a man between 18 and 29 years old in good health. Some clones in this sample may be carry-over from other donors' samples. The rearrangement links TRBV5-4 to TRBJ2-3; 11 positions agree with TRBD2. Sequencing used naive CD4+ T cells from PBMCs. Regarding subset: CD45RA+ positively selected. This CDR3 reads CASSLAPLAGADTQYF. The CDR3 coding sequence is TGTGCCAGCAGCTTGGCCCCACTAGCGGGAGCAGATACGCAGTATTTT.